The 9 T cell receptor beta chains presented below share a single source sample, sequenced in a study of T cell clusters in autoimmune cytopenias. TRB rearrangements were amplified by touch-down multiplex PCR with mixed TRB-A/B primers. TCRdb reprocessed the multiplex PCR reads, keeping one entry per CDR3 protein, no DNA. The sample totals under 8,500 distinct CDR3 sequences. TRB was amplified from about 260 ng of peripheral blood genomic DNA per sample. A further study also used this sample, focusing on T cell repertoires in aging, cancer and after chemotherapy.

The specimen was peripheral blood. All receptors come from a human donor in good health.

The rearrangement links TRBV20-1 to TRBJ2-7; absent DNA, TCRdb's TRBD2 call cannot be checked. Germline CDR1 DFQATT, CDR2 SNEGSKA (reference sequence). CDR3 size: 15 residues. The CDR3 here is CSAHPRSGLNYEQYF.

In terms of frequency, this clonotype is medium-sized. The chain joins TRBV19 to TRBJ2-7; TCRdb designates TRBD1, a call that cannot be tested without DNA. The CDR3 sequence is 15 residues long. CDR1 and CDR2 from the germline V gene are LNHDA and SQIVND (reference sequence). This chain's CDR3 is CASSIDGGKSYEQYF.

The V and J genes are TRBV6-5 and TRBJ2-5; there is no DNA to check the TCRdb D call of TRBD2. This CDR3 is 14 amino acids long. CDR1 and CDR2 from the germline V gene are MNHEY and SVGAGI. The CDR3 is CASSYGGAQETQYF.

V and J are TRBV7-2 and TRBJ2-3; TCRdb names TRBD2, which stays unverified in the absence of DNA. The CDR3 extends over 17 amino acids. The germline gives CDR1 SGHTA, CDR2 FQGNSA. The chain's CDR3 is CASSLWAGTSVADTQYF.

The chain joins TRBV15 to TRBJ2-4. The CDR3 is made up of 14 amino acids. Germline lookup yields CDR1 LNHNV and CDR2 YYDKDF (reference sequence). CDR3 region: CATSREGAKNIQYF.

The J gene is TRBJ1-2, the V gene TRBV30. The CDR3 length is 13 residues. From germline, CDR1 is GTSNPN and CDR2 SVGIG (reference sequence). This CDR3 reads CAWSVGGFYGYTF.

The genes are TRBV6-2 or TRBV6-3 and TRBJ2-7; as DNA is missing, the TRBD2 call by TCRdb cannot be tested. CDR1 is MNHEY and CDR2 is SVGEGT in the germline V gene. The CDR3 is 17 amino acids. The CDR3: CASTTGGSGTSSYEQYF.

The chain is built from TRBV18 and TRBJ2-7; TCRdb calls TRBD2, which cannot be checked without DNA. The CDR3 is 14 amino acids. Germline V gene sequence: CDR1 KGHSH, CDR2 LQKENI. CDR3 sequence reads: CASSNRRVSYEQYF.

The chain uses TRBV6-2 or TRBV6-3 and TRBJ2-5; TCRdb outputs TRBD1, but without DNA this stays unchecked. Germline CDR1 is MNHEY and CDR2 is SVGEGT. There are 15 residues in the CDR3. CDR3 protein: CASSPSGGAPETQYF.